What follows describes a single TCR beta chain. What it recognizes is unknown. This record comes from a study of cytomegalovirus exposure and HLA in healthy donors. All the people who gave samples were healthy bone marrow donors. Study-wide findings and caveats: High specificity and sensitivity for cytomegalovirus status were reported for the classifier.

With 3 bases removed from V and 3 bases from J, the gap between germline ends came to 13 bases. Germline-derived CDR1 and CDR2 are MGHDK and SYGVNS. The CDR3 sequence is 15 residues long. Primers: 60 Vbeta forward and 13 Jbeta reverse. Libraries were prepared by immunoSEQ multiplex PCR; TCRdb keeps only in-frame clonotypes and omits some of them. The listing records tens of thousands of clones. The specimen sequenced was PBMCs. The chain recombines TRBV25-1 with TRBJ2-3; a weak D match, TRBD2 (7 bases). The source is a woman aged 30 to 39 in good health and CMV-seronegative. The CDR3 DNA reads TGTGCCAGCAGTGAGAGGGGGGGGCGAACAGATACGCAGTATTTT. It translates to CASSERGGRTDTQYF.